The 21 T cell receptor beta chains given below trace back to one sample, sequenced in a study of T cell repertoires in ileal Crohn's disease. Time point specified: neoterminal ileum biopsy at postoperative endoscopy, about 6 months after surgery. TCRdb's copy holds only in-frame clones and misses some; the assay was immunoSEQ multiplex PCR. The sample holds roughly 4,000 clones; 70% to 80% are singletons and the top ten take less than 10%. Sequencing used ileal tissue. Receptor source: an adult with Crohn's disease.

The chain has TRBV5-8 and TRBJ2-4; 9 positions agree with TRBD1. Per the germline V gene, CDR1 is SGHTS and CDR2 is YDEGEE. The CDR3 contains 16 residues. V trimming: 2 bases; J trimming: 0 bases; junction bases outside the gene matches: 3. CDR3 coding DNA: TGTGCCAGCAGCTTACGACAGGGGGTAGCCAAAAACATTCAGTACTTC. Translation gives CASSLRQGVAKNIQYF. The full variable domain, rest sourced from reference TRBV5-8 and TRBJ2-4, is EAGVTQSPTHLIKTRGQQATLRCSPISGHTSVYWYQQALGLGLQFLLWYDEGEERNRGNFPPRFSGRQFPNYSSELNVNALELEDSALYLCASSLRQGVAKNIQYFGAGTRLSVL.

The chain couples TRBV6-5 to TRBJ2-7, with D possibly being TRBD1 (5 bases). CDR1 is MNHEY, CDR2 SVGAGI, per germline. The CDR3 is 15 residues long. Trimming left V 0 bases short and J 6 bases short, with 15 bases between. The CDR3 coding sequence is TGTGCCAGCAGTTACTCGTCAGGGTCCTCATCCGAGCAGTACTTC. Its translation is CASSYSSGSSSEQYF.

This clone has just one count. CDR3 region: CASSLSRGTSYNSPLHF. The CDR3, as DNA: TGTGCCAGCAGTTTATCGAGGGGGACCTCCTATAATTCACCCCTCCACTTT. This chain joins TRBV27 and TRBJ1-6, with a tentative D call TRBD1 (6 bases). V lost 0 bases and J lost 0, with 9 bases in between. Germline loops: CDR1 MNHEY, CDR2 SMNVEV (reference sequence). The CDR3 consists of 17 residues.

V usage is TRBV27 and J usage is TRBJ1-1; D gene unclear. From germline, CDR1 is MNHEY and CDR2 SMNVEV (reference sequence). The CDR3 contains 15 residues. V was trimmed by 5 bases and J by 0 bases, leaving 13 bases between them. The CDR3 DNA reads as TGTGCCAGCAGTCCGATGACACTCATGAACACTGAAGCTTTCTTT. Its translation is CASSPMTLMNTEAFF.

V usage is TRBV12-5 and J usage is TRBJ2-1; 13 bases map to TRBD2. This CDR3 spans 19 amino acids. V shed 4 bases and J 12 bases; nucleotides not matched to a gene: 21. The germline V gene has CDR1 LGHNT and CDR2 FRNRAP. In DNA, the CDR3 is TGTGCTAGTGGTTCCAGGCGGACTAGCGGGAGTTCCCCCATGATCGCGCAGTTCTTC. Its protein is CASGSRRTSGSSPMIAQFF.

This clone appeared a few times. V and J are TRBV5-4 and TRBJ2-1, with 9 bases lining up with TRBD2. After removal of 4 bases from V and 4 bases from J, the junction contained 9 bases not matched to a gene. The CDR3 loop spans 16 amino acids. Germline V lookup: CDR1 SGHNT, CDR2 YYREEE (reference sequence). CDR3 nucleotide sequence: TGTGCCAGCAGCCCTGGGGCGGGAGGGGGGTACAATGAGCAGTTCTTC. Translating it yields CASSPGAGGGYNEQFF.

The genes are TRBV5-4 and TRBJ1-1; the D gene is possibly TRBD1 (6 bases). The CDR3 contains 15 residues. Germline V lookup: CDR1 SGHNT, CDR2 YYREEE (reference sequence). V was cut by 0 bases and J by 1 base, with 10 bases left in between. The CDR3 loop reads CASSLAGVENTEAFF. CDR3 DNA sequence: TGTGCCAGCAGCTTGGCAGGGGTGGAGAACACTGAAGCTTTCTTT.

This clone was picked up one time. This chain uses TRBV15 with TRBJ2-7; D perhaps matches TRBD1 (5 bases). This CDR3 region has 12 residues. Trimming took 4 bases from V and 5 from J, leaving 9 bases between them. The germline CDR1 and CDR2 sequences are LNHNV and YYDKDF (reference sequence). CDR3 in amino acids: CATSTSRDEQYF. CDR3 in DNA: TGTGCCACCAGCACATCCAGGGACGAGCAGTACTTC.

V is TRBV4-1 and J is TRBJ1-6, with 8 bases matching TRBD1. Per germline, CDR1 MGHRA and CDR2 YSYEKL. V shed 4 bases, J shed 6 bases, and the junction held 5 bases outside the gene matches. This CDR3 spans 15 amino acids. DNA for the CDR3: TGCGCCAGCAGCCTCGGACAGGGTGGTAATTCACCCCTCCACTTT. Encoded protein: CASSLGQGGNSPLHF.

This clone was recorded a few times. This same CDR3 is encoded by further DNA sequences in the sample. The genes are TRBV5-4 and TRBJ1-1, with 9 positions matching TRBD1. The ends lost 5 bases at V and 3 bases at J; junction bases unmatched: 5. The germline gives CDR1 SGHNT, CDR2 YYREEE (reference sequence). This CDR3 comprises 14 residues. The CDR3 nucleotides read TGTGCCAGCAGACCTACAGGGGGCGACACTGAAGCTTTCTTT. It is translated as CASRPTGGDTEAFF.

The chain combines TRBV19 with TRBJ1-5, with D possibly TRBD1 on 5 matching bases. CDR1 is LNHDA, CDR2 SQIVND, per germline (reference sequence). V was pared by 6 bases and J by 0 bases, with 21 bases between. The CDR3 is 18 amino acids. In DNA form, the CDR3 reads TGTGCCAGTAGCCCCCGACATGGCCAGGGTGGTAGCAATCAGCCCCAGCATTTT. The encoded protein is CASSPRHGQGGSNQPQHF.

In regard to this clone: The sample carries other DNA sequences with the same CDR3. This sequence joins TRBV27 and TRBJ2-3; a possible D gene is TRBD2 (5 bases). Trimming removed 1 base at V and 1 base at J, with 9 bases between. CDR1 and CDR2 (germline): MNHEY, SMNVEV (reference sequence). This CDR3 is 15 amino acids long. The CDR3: CASSLYRGGTDTQYF. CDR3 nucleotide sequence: TGTGCCAGCAGTTTATATCGGGGAGGCACAGATACGCAGTATTTT.

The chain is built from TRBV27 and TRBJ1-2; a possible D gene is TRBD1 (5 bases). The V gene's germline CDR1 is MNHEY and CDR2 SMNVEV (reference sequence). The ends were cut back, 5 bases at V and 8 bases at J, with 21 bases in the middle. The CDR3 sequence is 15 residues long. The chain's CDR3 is CASSRPGAPELGYTF. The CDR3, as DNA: TGTGCCAGCAGTCGTCCTGGGGCGCCTGAACTAGGCTACACCTTC.

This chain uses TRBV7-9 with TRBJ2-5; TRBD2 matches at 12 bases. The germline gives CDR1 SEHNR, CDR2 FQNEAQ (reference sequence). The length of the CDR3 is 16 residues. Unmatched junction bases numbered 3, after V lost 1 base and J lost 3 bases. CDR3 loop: CASSLGASGGEETQYF. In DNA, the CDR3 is TGTGCCAGCAGCTTAGGGGCTAGCGGGGGGGAAGAGACCCAGTACTTC.

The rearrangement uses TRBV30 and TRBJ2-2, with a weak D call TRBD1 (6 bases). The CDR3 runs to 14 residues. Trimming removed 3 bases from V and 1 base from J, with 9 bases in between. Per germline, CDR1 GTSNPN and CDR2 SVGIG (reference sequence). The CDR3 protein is CAWRQGLNTGELFF. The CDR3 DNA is TGTGCCTGGAGACAGGGTCTGAACACCGGGGAGCTGTTTTTT.

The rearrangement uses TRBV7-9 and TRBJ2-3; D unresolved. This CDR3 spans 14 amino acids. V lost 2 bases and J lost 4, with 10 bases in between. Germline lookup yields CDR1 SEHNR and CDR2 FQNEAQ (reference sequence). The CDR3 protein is CASSLLEIPDTQYF. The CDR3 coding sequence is TGTGCCAGCAGCTTACTAGAAATCCCAGATACGCAGTATTTT.

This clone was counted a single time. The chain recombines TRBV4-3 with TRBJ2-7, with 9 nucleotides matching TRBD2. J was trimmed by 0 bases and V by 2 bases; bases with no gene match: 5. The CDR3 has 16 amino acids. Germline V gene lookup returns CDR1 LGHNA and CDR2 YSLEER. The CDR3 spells CASSQTGLARSYEQYV. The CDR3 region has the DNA TGCGCCAGCAGCCAAACCGGACTAGCGCGCTCCTACGAGCAGTACGTC.

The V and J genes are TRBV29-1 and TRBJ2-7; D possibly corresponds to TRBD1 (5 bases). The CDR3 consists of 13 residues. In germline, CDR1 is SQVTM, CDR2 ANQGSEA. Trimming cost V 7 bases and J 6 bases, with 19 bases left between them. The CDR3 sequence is CSALGQFGSEQYF. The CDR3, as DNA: TGCAGCGCCCTAGGACAATTTGGAAGCGAGCAGTACTTC.

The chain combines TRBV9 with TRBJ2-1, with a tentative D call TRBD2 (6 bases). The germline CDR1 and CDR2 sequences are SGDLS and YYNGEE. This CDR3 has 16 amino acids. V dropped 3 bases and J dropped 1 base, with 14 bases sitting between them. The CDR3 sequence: CASSEEGRRSYNEQFF. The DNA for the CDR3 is TGTGCCAGCAGCGAGGAGGGACGGAGGTCCTACAATGAGCAGTTCTTC.

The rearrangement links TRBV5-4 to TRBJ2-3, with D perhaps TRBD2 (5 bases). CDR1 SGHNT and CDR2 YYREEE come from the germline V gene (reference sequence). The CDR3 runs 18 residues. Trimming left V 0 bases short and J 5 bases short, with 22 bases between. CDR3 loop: CASSLGGYPEFSGDTQYF. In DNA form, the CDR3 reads TGTGCCAGCAGCTTGGGTGGCTACCCAGAGTTCAGCGGAGATACGCAGTATTTT.

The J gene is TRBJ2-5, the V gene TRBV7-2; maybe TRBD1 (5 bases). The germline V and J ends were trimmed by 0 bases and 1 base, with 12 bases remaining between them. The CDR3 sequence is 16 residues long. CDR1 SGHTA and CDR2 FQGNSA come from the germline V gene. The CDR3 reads CASSLAGQGPQETQYF. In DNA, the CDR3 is TGTGCCAGCAGCTTAGCTGGGCAGGGTCCCCAAGAGACCCAGTACTTC.